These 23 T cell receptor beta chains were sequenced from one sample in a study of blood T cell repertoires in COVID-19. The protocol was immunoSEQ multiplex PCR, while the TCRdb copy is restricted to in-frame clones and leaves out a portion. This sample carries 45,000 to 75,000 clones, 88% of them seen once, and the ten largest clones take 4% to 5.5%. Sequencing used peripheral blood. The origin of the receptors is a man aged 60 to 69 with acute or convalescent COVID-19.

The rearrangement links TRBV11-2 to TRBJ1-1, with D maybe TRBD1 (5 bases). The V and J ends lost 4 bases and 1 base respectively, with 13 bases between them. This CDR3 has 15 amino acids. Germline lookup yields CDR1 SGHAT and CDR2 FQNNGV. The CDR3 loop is CASSYRGTANTEAFF. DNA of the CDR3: TGTGCCAGCAGCTACCGCGGGACGGCGAACACTGAAGCTTTCTTT.

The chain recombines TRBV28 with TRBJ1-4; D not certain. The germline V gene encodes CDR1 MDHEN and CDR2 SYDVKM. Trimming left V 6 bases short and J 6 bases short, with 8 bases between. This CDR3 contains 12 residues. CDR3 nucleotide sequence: TGTGCCAGCAGCCTTCCCCATGAAAAACTGTTTTTT. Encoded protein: CASSLPHEKLFF.

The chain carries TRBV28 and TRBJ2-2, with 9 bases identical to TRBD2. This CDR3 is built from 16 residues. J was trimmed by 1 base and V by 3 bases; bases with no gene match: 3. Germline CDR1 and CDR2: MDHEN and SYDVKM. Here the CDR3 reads CASSFFSGRNTGELFF. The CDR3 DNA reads TGTGCCAGCAGTTTTTTTAGCGGGAGGAACACCGGGGAGCTGTTTTTT.

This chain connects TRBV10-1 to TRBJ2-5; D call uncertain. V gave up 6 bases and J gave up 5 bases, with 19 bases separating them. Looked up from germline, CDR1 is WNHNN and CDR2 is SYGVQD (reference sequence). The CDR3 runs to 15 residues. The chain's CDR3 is CASSPQIGGRETQYF. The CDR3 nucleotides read TGCGCCAGCAGCCCGCAGATTGGCGGAAGGGAGACCCAGTACTTC.

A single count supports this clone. As DNA, the CDR3 is TGCAGCGGGTCGACTAGCGGGAAGTCAGATACGCAGTATTTT. It is translated as CSGSTSGKSDTQYF. The chain carries TRBV29-1 and TRBJ2-3; TRBD2 aligns across 11 bases. V gave up 7 bases and J gave up 4 bases; unmatched junction bases: 7. The CDR3 sequence is 14 residues long. Germline loops: CDR1 SQVTM, CDR2 ANQGSEA.

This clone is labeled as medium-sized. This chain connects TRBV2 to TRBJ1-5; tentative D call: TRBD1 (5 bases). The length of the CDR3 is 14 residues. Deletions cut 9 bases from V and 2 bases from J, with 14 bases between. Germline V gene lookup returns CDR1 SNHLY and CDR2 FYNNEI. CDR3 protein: CASTRAGGNQPQHF. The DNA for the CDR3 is TGTGCCAGTACCAGGGCCGGTGGCAATCAGCCCCAGCATTTT.

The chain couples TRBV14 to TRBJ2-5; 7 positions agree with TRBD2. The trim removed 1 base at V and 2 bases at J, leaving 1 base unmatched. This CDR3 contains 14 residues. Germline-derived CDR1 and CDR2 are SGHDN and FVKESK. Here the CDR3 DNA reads TGTGCCAGCAGCCAAGGGGGAGGGCAAGAGACCCAGTACTTC. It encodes CASSQGGGQETQYF.

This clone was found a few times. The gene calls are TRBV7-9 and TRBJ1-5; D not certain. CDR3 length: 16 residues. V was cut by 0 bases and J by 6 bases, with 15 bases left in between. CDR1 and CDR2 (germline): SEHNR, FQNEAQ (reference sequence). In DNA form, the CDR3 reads TGTGCCAGCAGCTTAGCGGCGGCAGCCCTGGGTCAGCCCCAGCATTTT. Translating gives CASSLAAAALGQPQHF.

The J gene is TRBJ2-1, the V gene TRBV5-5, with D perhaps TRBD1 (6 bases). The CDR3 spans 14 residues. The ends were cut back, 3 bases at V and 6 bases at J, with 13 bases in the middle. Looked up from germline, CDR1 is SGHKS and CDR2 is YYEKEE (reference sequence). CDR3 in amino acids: CASSWIQGPNEQFF. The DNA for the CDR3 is TGTGCCAGCAGCTGGATTCAGGGGCCCAATGAGCAGTTCTTC.

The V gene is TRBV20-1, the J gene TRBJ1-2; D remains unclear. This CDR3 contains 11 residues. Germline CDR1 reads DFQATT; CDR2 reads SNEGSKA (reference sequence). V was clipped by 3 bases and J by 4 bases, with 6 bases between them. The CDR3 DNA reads TGCAGTGCTAGTACCGGCTATGGCTACACCTTC. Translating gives CSASTGYGYTF.

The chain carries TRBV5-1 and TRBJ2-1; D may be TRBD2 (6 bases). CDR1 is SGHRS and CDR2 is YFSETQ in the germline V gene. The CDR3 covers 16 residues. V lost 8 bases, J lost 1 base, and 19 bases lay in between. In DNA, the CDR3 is TGCGCCAGTTCGACTAGATCAGGGAGTTCCTACAATGAGCAGTTCTTC. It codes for CASSTRSGSSYNEQFF.

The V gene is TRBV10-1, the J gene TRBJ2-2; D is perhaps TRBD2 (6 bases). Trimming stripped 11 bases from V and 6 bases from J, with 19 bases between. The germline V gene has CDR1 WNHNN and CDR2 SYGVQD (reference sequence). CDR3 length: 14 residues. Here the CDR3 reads CAVSPEGLAGELFF. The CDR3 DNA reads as TGCGCCGTCAGCCCGGAGGGCCTGGCCGGGGAGCTGTTTTTT.

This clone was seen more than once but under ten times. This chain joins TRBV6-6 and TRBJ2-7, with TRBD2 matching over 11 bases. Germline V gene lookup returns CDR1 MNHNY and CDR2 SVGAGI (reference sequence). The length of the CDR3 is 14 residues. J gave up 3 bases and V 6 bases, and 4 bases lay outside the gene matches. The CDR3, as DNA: TGTGCCAGCAGGCTAGCGGGAGGTCTCTACGAGCAGTACTTC. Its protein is CASRLAGGLYEQYF.

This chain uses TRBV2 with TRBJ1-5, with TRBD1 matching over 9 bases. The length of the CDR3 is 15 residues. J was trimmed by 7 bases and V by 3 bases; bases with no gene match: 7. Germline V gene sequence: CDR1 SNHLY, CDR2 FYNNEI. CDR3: CASSEVGTGWQPQHF. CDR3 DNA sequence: TGTGCCAGCAGTGAGGTCGGGACAGGGTGGCAGCCCCAGCATTTT.

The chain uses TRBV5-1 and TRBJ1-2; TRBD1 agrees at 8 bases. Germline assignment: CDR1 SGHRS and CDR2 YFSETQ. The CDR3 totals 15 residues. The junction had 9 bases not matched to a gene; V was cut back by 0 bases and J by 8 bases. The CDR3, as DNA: TGCGCCAGCAGCTTGGAGCAGGGGGCAATGGGAGGCTACACCTTC. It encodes CASSLEQGAMGGYTF.

The chain's CDR3 is CASSQLAGTNEQFF. The CDR3 DNA reads TGTGCCAGCAGCCAACTAGCGGGAACGAATGAGCAGTTCTTC. The chain couples TRBV3-1 (or the pseudogene TRBV3-2) to TRBJ2-1; TRBD2 matches 9 bases. Germline trimming cut 2 bases from V and 7 bases from J; bases unmatched to any gene: 3. Germline lookup yields CDR1 LGHDT and CDR2 YNNKEL (reference sequence). This CDR3 has 14 amino acids.

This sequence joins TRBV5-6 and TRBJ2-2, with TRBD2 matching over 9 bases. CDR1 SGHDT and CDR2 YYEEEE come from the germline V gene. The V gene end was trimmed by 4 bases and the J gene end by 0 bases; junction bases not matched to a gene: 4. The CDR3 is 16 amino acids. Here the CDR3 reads CASSRRTSANTGELFF. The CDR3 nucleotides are TGTGCCAGCAGCCGGAGGACTAGCGCGAACACCGGGGAGCTGTTTTTT.

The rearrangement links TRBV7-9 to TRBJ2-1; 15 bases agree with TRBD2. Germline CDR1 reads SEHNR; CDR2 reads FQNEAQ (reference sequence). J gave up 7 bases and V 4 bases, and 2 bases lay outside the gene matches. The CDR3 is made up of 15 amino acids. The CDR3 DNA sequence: TGTGCCAGCAGCTCCGGACTAGCGGGAGGGAATGAGCAGTTCTTC. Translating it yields CASSSGLAGGNEQFF.

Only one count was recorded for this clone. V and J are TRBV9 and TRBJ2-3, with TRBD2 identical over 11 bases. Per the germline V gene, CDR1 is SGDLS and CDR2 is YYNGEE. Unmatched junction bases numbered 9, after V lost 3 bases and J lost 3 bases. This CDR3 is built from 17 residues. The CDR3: CASSASGGLAVTDTQYF. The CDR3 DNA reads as TGTGCCAGCAGCGCCTCAGGGGGACTAGCGGTTACAGATACGCAGTATTTT.

This CDR3 is CASRWATEAFF. CDR3 in DNA: TGTGCCAGCAGATGGGCCACTGAAGCTTTCTTT. The V and J genes are TRBV2 and TRBJ1-1, with no clear D. Between the trimmed V and J ends, which lost 6 bases and 4 bases, there was a span of 6 bases. This CDR3 is built from 11 residues. Per the germline V gene, CDR1 is SNHLY and CDR2 is FYNNEI.

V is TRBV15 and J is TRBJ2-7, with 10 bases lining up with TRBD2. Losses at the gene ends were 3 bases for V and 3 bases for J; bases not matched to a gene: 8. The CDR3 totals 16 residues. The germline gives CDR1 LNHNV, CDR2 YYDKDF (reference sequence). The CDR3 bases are TGTGCCACCAGCAGGAATCTAGCGGGAGAGGGCTACGAGCAGTACTTC. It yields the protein CATSRNLAGEGYEQYF.

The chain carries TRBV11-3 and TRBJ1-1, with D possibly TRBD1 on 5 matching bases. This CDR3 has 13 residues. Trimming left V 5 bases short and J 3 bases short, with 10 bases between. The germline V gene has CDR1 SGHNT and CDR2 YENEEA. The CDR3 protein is CASSGGTDTEAFF. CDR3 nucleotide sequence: TGTGCCAGCAGCGGGGGGACGGACACTGAAGCTTTCTTT.

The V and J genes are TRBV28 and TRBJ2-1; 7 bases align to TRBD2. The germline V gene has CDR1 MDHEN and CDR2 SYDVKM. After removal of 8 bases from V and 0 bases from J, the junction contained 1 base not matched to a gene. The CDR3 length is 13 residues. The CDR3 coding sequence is TGTGCCAGCGGGGGGGGCTCCTACAATGAGCAGTTCTTC. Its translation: CASGGGSYNEQFF.